These 26 T cell receptor beta chains were sequenced from one sample in a study of T-cell reconstitution after alpha-beta-depleted transplantation in children. Preparation of the TCRbeta library involved a method that used unique molecular identifiers. TCRdb analysed the PCR reads with MiXCR anew, one entry per CDR3 protein. The sample records around 100,000 distinct CDR3 sequences, about a tenth being singletons. This sample comprised PBMCs, obtained before TCRalphabeta/CD19-depleted stem cell transplant. The receptor source for this set is a boy aged 2 to 9 with acute lymphoblastic leukemia, due to receive a stem cell transplant.

This clonotype was seen repeatedly, ten times or more. This rearrangement joins TRBV10-3 to TRBJ1-3; D may be TRBD1 (5 bases). V lost 6 bases and J lost 2, with 8 bases in between. This CDR3 region has 13 residues. The germline CDR1 and CDR2 sequences are ENHRY and SYGVKD. The CDR3 DNA reads TGTGCCATCAGGGCAGGGACTGGAAACACCATATATTTT. Amino acid sequence: CAIRAGTGNTIYF.

This clonotype turned up a few times. The V gene is TRBV27, the J gene TRBJ2-1, with D uncertain. The CDR3 sequence is 14 residues long. V lost 6 bases and J 10 bases, leaving 19 bases between the germline ends. Germline CDR1 is MNHEY and CDR2 is SMNVEV (reference sequence). Here the CDR3 DNA reads TGTGCCAGCAGAACAAAGCAAGAGGTGGGCGAGCAGTTCTTC. This translates into CASRTKQEVGEQFF.

V and J are TRBV30 and TRBJ2-5; D gene unclear. Germline-derived CDR1 and CDR2 are GTSNPN and SVGIG (reference sequence). Trimming shortened V by 0 bases and J by 5 bases, and 4 bases separated the two germline ends. This CDR3 comprises 11 residues. The CDR3 reads CAWSVMETQYF. CDR3 nucleotide sequence: TGTGCCTGGAGTGTAATGGAGACCCAGTACTTC.

This clonotype was observed a few times. Given a much more abundant clone one base away, this may be a read error. This chain uses TRBV7-3 with TRBJ2-2; 14 positions agree with TRBD2. From germline, CDR1 is SGHTA and CDR2 FQGTGA. V lost 5 bases and J lost 6; bases outside the gene matches: 2. There are 15 residues in the CDR3. The CDR3 DNA reads as TGTGCCAGCAGCCCGACTAGCGGGAGGGCCGGGGAGCTGTTTTTT. Its protein product is CASSPTSGRAGELFF.

J is TRBJ2-1 and V is TRBV27; TRBD2 matches at 7 bases. The ends lost 3 bases at V and 7 bases at J; junction bases unmatched: 6. This CDR3 region has 14 residues. The germline gives CDR1 MNHEY, CDR2 SMNVEV (reference sequence). The CDR3 coding sequence is TGTGCCAGCAGTTTGGCGGGAGCTAGGAATGAGCAGTTCTTC. Translated, it gives CASSLAGARNEQFF.

In its sample, this clonotype was seen a few times. This chain joins TRBV5-1 and TRBJ1-1; D not certain. V was shortened by 0 bases and J by 11 bases, with 14 bases between the two germline ends. The CDR3 spans 13 residues. Per germline, CDR1 SGHRS and CDR2 YFSETQ. The CDR3, as DNA: TGCGCCAGCAGCTTGGGACCGGTCGAATGGGCTTTCTTT. This translates into CASSLGPVEWAFF. Using reference TRBV5-1 and TRBJ1-1 for the parts outside the CDR3, the full variable domain is KAGVTQTPRYLIKTRGQQVTLSCSPISGHRSVSWYQQTPGQGLQFLFEYFSETQRNKGNFPGRFSGRQFSNSRSEMNVSTLELGDSALYLCASSLGPVEWAFFGQGTRLTVV.

This clonotype turned up a few times. The V call is TRBV3-1, the J call TRBJ2-7, with a weak D call TRBD2 (6 bases). The germline V gene has CDR1 LGHDT and CDR2 YNNKEL (reference sequence). Trimming removed 8 bases at V and 6 bases at J, with 23 bases between. CDR3 length: 15 residues. CDR3 coding DNA: TGTGCCAGCTCACTCTTCCCGGGAGAAGCTAGCGAGCAGTACTTC. Protein product: CASSLFPGEASEQYF.

This clonotype came up many times. This chain joins TRBV20-1 and TRBJ2-7; D is possibly TRBD1 (5 bases). The CDR3 extends over 11 amino acids. The V gene's germline CDR1 is DFQATT and CDR2 SNEGSKA (reference sequence). Trimming removed 3 bases from V and 2 bases from J, with 5 bases in between. The CDR3 loop is CSARTAYEQYF. Written as DNA, the CDR3 is TGCAGTGCTAGGACAGCCTACGAGCAGTACTTC.

In this sample, this clonotype turned up many times. This chain links TRBV7-8 with TRBJ2-1, with 12 bases matching TRBD2. This CDR3 is 15 amino acids long. Trimming cost V 8 bases and J 7 bases; bases outside gene matches: 9. Germline CDR1 and CDR2: SGHVS and FQNEAQ. CDR3 in amino acids: CASQRLAGVGNEQFF. The DNA for the CDR3 is TGTGCCAGCCAAAGACTAGCGGGAGTTGGGAATGAGCAGTTCTTC.

A few counts support this clonotype. This chain uses TRBV7-9 with TRBJ2-5; possibly TRBD1 or TRBD2 for D (5 bases each). Trimming pared 5 bases from V and 7 bases from J, leaving 20 bases between. CDR3 length equals 15 residues. Germline-derived CDR1 and CDR2 are SEHNR and FQNEAQ (reference sequence). Written as DNA, the CDR3 is TGTGCCAGCAGCCACCAAGGGACGGTGGCAGGGACCCAGTACTTC. It yields the protein CASSHQGTVAGTQYF.

This clonotype was observed a handful of times. V usage is TRBV12-3 or TRBV12-4 and J usage is TRBJ2-1, with 7 bases that match TRBD2. Trimming took 8 bases from V and 5 from J; bases not matched to a gene: 12. The CDR3 has 15 residues. CDR3 nucleotides: TGTGCCAGCTGGGCGACGGGCGGGAGCCACAATGAGCAGTTCTTC. Translation gives CASWATGGSHNEQFF.

The chain combines TRBV6-7 with TRBJ2-1; D may correspond to TRBD1 or TRBD2 (5 bases each). TRBV6-7 is flagged as an ORF with uncertain function. This CDR3 has 20 amino acids. The V and J ends lost 6 bases and 5 bases respectively, with 32 bases between them. For the CDR3, the DNA is TGTGCCAGCAGCCCCCAAAGACCCGCTAGGGACCAAGTTATTCACAATGAGCAGTTCTTC. Encoded protein: CASSPQRPARDQVIHNEQFF.

This clonotype has at least ten counts. The chain couples TRBV12-3 or TRBV12-4 to TRBJ1-1; TRBD1 matches at 8 bases. V lost 6 bases and J lost 4; bases outside the gene matches: 10. CDR3 length: 15 amino acids. The CDR3, as DNA: TGTGCCAGCAGCCGACAGGGGCCAAAAGGCACTGAAGCTTTCTTT. It specifies CASSRQGPKGTEAFF.

The chain is built from TRBV4-1 and TRBJ1-6; weak D call: TRBD1 (5 bases). V was cut by 5 bases and J by 9 bases, with 20 bases left in between. The germline gives CDR1 MGHRA, CDR2 YSYEKL. The CDR3 totals 16 residues. CDR3 bases: TGCGCCAGCAGCGTCGTGGGGGGGAGATTGGTTTCACCCCTCCACTTT. Encoded protein: CASSVVGGRLVSPLHF.

The sample holds a few counts of this clonotype. The chain recombines TRBV28 with TRBJ2-2, with D unresolved. V shed 2 bases and J shed 7 bases, with 8 bases lying between them. Germline-derived CDR1 and CDR2 are MDHEN and SYDVKM. CDR3 length equals 13 residues. In DNA, the CDR3 is TGTGCCAGCAGTTTACCCTTAAACGGGGAGCTGTTTTTT. Translation gives CASSLPLNGELFF.

This sequence joins TRBV20-1 and TRBJ2-4; 7 nucleotides match TRBD2. The junction had 2 bases not matched to a gene; V was cut back by 2 bases and J by 1 base. CDR3 size: 14 residues. Looked up from germline, CDR1 is DFQATT and CDR2 is SNEGSKA (reference sequence). CDR3 protein: CSARRAGAKNIQYF. CDR3 DNA sequence: TGCAGTGCTAGACGAGCGGGGGCCAAAAACATTCAGTACTTC.

This clonotype was detected a few times. This sequence joins TRBV6-1 and TRBJ1-2; 7 positions agree with TRBD1. J lost 5 bases, V lost 6 bases, and 6 bases had no gene match. The germline V gene has CDR1 MNHNS and CDR2 SASEGT. CDR3 length: 13 amino acids. This CDR3 is CASRSRDSYGYTF. CDR3 coding DNA: TGTGCCAGCAGAAGCCGGGACAGTTATGGCTACACCTTC.

The V and J genes are TRBV3-1 and TRBJ1-1; D ambiguous. CDR1 and CDR2 (germline): LGHDT, YNNKEL (reference sequence). Deletions cut 3 bases from V and 0 bases from J, with 5 bases between. The CDR3 extends over 13 amino acids. CDR3 coding DNA: TGTGCCAGCAGCCACGGAGTGAACACTGAAGCTTTCTTT. Residues: CASSHGVNTEAFF.

This clonotype was recorded a few times. This chain connects TRBV19 to TRBJ2-2, with TRBD1 identical over 9 bases. V was clipped by 9 bases and J by 2 bases; unmatched bases: 4. This CDR3 is 14 amino acids long. Germline lookup yields CDR1 LNHDA and CDR2 SQIVND (reference sequence). The CDR3 loop reads CASSGQGNTGELFF. The CDR3 bases are TGTGCCAGCTCGGGACAGGGTAACACCGGGGAGCTGTTTTTT.

This clonotype was picked up many times. This chain links TRBV12-3 or TRBV12-4 with TRBJ2-2; TRBD2 aligns across 8 bases. This CDR3 region has 16 residues. The ends lost 6 bases at V and 6 bases at J; junction bases unmatched: 12. The CDR3 here is CASSLVTGGPSGELFF. The DNA of the CDR3 is TGTGCCAGCAGCCTGGTGACGGGAGGGCCTTCCGGGGAGCTGTTTTTT.

The chain is built from TRBV7-8 and TRBJ2-7; either TRBD1 or TRBD2 may supply D (5 bases each). The CDR3 length is 12 residues. Germline V gene sequence: CDR1 SGHVS, CDR2 FQNEAQ. Trimming shortened V by 0 bases and J by 6 bases, and 6 bases separated the two germline ends. CDR3 bases: TGTGCCAGCAGCTTAGCGGGACCCGAGCAGTACTTC. Translation: CASSLAGPEQYF.

This clonotype showed up many times. V is TRBV20-1 and J is TRBJ2-1; 8 bases agree with TRBD2. V lost 3 bases and J lost 0; bases outside the gene matches: 7. CDR3 length: 16 amino acids. Germline loops: CDR1 DFQATT, CDR2 SNEGSKA (reference sequence). DNA of the CDR3: TGCAGTGCTAGTTTTAGCGGGGCCTCCTCCTACAATGAGCAGTTCTTC. Residues: CSASFSGASSYNEQFF.

This clonotype was observed a single time. The rearrangement uses TRBV30 and TRBJ2-3; D not resolved. This CDR3 has 12 residues. In germline, CDR1 is GTSNPN, CDR2 SVGIG (reference sequence). V was cut by 6 bases and J by 2 bases, with 9 bases left in between. DNA of the CDR3: TGTGCCTGCAGGATTAACACAGATACGCAGTATTTT. Residues: CACRINTDTQYF.

This clonotype occurred a few times. The rearrangement links TRBV15 to TRBJ2-1; the D call may be TRBD1 or TRBD2 (6 bases each). Trimming removed 7 bases at V and 0 bases at J, with 13 bases between. The CDR3 has 15 residues. Germline assignment: CDR1 LNHNV and CDR2 YYDKDF (reference sequence). CDR3 protein: CATTIGGGSYNEQFF. As DNA, the CDR3 is TGTGCCACCACCATCGGGGGCGGCTCCTACAATGAGCAGTTCTTC.

The chain has TRBV20-1 and TRBJ1-1, with D tentatively TRBD1 (5 bases). The V end was cut by 0 bases, the J end by 5 bases, with 16 bases between. The V gene's germline CDR1 is DFQATT and CDR2 SNEGSKA (reference sequence). The length of the CDR3 is 15 residues. The CDR3 DNA is TGCAGTGCTAGAGATCCAGGGTCAGGGAGAACTGAAGCTTTCTTT. This codes for CSARDPGSGRTEAFF.

The sample holds many counts of this clonotype. The chain is built from TRBV20-1 and TRBJ1-1, with D possibly TRBD1 on 5 matching bases. The germline V and J ends were trimmed by 1 base and 2 bases, with 17 bases remaining between them. The CDR3 has 16 amino acids. Germline V lookup: CDR1 DFQATT, CDR2 SNEGSKA (reference sequence). The CDR3 is CSARVLLRQPNTEAFF. DNA of the CDR3: TGCAGTGCTAGAGTACTGTTGCGACAGCCTAACACTGAAGCTTTCTTT.